The present TCR beta chain was sequenced within a study of radiation and T cells in renal cell carcinoma. Time point in this sample: baseline pretreatment blood. Treatment in this sample: 15 Gy SBRT to primary tumor, nephrectomy 4 weeks later. TCRdb's copy holds only in-frame clones and misses some; the assay was immunoSEQ multiplex PCR. The sample holds 45,000 to 65,000 clones, around 72% seen once. This sequence was found in a man between 60 and 75 years old with renal cell carcinoma. The sample here was blood, taken from a patient whose treatment included radiotherapy and nephrectomy.

For the CDR3, the DNA is TGTGCCAGCAGCGTAGGACTAGCGGGAGAAACGCAGTATTTT. Amino acids: CASSVGLAGETQYF. The chain uses TRBV9 and TRBJ2-3; 12 nucleotides align to TRBD2. Looked up from germline, CDR1 is SGDLS and CDR2 is YYNGEE. The CDR3 runs 14 residues. The trim removed 0 bases at V and 9 bases at J, leaving 2 bases unmatched. The full variable domain, completed using reference TRBV9 and TRBJ2-3, is DSGVTQTPKHLITATGQRVTLRCSPRSGDLSVYWYQQSLDQGLQFLIQYYNGEERAKGNILERFSAQQFPDLHSELNLSSLELGDSALYFCASSVGLAGETQYFGPGTRLTVL.